This T cell receptor beta chain was retrieved from a study of regulatory T cells in long-lasting Graves disease. Time point reported: newly diagnosed GD, antithyroid drugs for less than 3 months. The TCR library was made from RNA extracted from PBMCs. About this clonotype: What it binds is not known.

Germline V CDR1 and CDR2: WSHSY, SAAADI. The CDR3 runs to 13 residues. V was cut by 3 bases and J by 2 bases, with 4 bases left in between. Overall study results and limits: Among samples with persistent disease, TRBV28, TRBJ1-2 and TRBJ2-5 were favored.

Researchers made TCR beta libraries by using iRepertoire HTBI primers and running Arm-PCR on CDR3 regions. TCRdb re-analysed the multiplex PCR reads in MiXCR, keeping a single row per CDR3 protein. The repertoire consists of 440,000 or so distinct CDR3 sequences, with under 15% occurring once and the leading ten covering 16%. A further study also used this sample, focusing on T cells in Graves' hyperthyroidism and ophthalmopathy. According to that study: The HTBI primer set was used in a first-round RT-PCR of the TCR CDR3.

This sequence was found in a woman aged 25 to 39 with Graves disease. Sample: peripheral blood mononuclear cells (PBMCs), taken at new diagnosis, from a patient treated with antithyroid drugs. The chain is built from TRBV10-2 and TRBJ1-4; D is unclear. This CDR3 is CASSDRTNEKLFF. The CDR3 bases are TGCGCCAGCAGTGACAGGACTAATGAAAAACTGTTTTTT.